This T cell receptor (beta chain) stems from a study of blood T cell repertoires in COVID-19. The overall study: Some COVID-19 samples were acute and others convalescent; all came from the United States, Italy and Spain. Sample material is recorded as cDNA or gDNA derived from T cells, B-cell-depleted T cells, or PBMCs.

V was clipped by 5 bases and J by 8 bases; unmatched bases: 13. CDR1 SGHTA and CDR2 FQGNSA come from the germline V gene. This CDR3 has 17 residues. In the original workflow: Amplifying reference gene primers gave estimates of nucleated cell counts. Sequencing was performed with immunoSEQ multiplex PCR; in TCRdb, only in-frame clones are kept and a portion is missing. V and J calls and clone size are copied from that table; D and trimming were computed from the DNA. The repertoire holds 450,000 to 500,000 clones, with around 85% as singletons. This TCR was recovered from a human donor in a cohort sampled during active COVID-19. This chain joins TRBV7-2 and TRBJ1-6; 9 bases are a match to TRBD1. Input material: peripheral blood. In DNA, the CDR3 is TGTGCCAGCAGCCCACTCGGCCCGGGACAGGGATATTCACCCCTCCACTTT. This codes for CASSPLGPGQGYSPLHF.